Following are 30 T cell receptor beta chains from one sample sequenced in a study of blood T cell repertoires in COVID-19. The assay was immunoSEQ multiplex PCR, and TCRdb's table has in-frame clones only and misses some. The table lists fewer than 250,000 clones, roughly nine tenths of them singletons. The sequenced sample consisted of peripheral blood. These receptors came from a young man with acute or convalescent COVID-19.

The rearrangement uses TRBV7-6 and TRBJ1-1; 12 nucleotides match TRBD1. CDR3 length equals 15 residues. Germline loops: CDR1 SGHVS, CDR2 FNYEAQ. Trimming took 4 bases from V and 6 from J; bases not matched to a gene: 6. The CDR3 sequence is CASSSPGQGAPEAFF. CDR3 coding DNA: TGTGCCAGCAGCTCTCCGGGACAGGGGGCGCCTGAAGCTTTCTTT.

V is TRBV10-3 and J is TRBJ2-1; maybe TRBD1 (5 bases). The V end lost 7 bases, the J end lost 0 bases, and 13 bases lay between the germline ends. The length of the CDR3 is 15 residues. Per the germline V gene, CDR1 is ENHRY and CDR2 is SYGVKD. For the CDR3, the DNA is TGTGCCATCAAAGGGGCCCTGAGCTCCTACAATGAGCAGTTCTTC. Translating gives CAIKGALSSYNEQFF.

The CDR3 spells CASSLLGLAFTDTQYF. DNA for the CDR3: TGCGCCAGCAGCTTGCTGGGACTAGCGTTCACAGATACGCAGTATTTT. The chain couples TRBV5-1 to TRBJ2-3; 10 bases map to TRBD2. The CDR3 sequence is 16 residues long. Germline trimming cut 1 base from V and 2 bases from J; bases unmatched to any gene: 4. Germline loops: CDR1 SGHRS, CDR2 YFSETQ. Full variable domain (rest looked up from reference TRBV5-1 and TRBJ2-3): KAGVTQTPRYLIKTRGQQVTLSCSPISGHRSVSWYQQTPGQGLQFLFEYFSETQRNKGNFPGRFSGRQFSNSRSEMNVSTLELGDSALYLCASSLLGLAFTDTQYFGPGTRLTVL.

The chain links TRBV7-8 to TRBJ2-1; tentative D call: TRBD1 (6 bases). V lost 2 bases, J lost 6 bases, and 17 bases lay in between. The germline gives CDR1 SGHVS, CDR2 FQNEAQ. The CDR3 runs 16 residues. The CDR3 DNA sequence: TGTGCCAGCAGCTTAAATTCAGGGGAGAAGGGCAATGAGCAGTTCTTC. As protein: CASSLNSGEKGNEQFF.

The rearrangement links TRBV3-1 (or the pseudogene TRBV3-2) to TRBJ2-6; possibly TRBD1 for D (6 bases). The V gene's germline CDR1 is LGHDT and CDR2 YNNKEL (reference sequence). Trimming cost V 5 bases and J 0 bases, with 14 bases left between them. The CDR3 consists of 17 residues. Here the CDR3 reads CASSKGHPPSGANVLTF. In DNA, the CDR3 is TGTGCCAGCAGCAAGGGACACCCTCCCTCTGGGGCCAACGTCCTGACTTTC.

The J gene is TRBJ1-2, the V gene TRBV19, with a possible D match to TRBD1 (5 bases). Germline CDR1 is LNHDA and CDR2 is SQIVND (reference sequence). Trimming stripped 4 bases from V and 8 bases from J, with 14 bases between. The CDR3 contains 13 residues. CDR3 region: CASSTQGPAGYTF. The CDR3 bases are TGTGCCAGTAGTACGCAGGGTCCCGCCGGCTACACCTTC.

V and J are TRBV7-2 and TRBJ1-2; TRBD1 agrees at 7 bases. The CDR3 spans 13 residues. Germline values: CDR1 SGHTA, CDR2 FQGNSA. The J segment lost 4 bases and the V segment lost 4 bases, leaving 3 bases of the junction unmatched. The CDR3 nucleotides read TGTGCCAGCAGCTCGTCAGGGGGCTATGGCTACACCTTC. Translated, it gives CASSSSGGYGYTF.

V is TRBV28 and J is TRBJ1-6; D call uncertain. V lost 6 bases and J lost 7, with 10 bases in between. Germline CDR1 reads MDHEN; CDR2 reads SYDVKM. The CDR3 runs 13 residues. The CDR3 here is CASRPGLNSPLHF. The DNA of the CDR3 is TGTGCCAGCAGGCCCGGACTAAATTCACCCCTCCACTTT.

The gene calls are TRBV10-1 and TRBJ1-1; no firm D call. Germline loops: CDR1 WNHNN, CDR2 SYGVQD (reference sequence). This CDR3 contains 13 residues. Trimming removed 3 bases at V and 6 bases at J, with 11 bases between. CDR3 sequence reads: CASSDSLSAEAFF. CDR3 in DNA: TGCGCCAGCAGTGATAGCTTGTCGGCTGAAGCTTTCTTT.

This clone was picked up a small number of times. The chain links TRBV6-5 to TRBJ1-4; TRBD1 agrees at 7 bases. V dropped 3 bases and J dropped 8; count of bases not matched to a gene: 6. The CDR3 has 14 residues. The germline V gene encodes CDR1 MNHEY and CDR2 SVGAGI. The CDR3 DNA follows: TGTGCCAGCAGTTATTCGGGACAGCCGGAAAAACTGTTTTTT. Its translation is CASSYSGQPEKLFF.

The rearrangement links TRBV3-1 (or the pseudogene TRBV3-2) to TRBJ2-5; 10 bases are a match to TRBD1. The CDR3 is 14 amino acids. The ends lost 4 bases at V and 7 bases at J; junction bases unmatched: 6. Germline CDR1 and CDR2: LGHDT and YNNKEL (reference sequence). CDR3 nucleotides: TGTGCCAGCAGCCCGGACAGGGGGATCGGGACCCAGTACTTC. This encodes CASSPDRGIGTQYF.

V gene TRBV29-1 combines with J gene TRBJ2-1; 7 nucleotides align to TRBD1. Germline V lookup: CDR1 SQVTM, CDR2 ANQGSEA. This CDR3 contains 14 residues. J lost 3 bases, V lost 7 bases, and 9 bases had no gene match. The CDR3 DNA reads TGCAGCGCTACCGGGACAGACTTCTACAATGAGCAGTTCTTC. As protein: CSATGTDFYNEQFF.

This clone was observed once. The V and J genes are TRBV5-1 and TRBJ2-4, with 14 bases lining up with TRBD2. Losses at the gene ends were 5 bases for V and 5 bases for J; bases not matched to a gene: 6. This CDR3 spans 16 amino acids. Germline V gene sequence: CDR1 SGHRS, CDR2 YFSETQ. The CDR3 DNA is TGCGCCAGCAGGCGACTAGCGGGAGGGCCGGAAAACATTCAGTACTTC. Protein sequence: CASRRLAGGPENIQYF.

This clone has a single count. The chain employs TRBV19 and TRBJ1-2; D gene ambiguous. V lost 11 bases and J 3 bases, leaving 13 bases between the germline ends. The CDR3 is 12 residues long. Germline CDR1 and CDR2: LNHDA and SQIVND (reference sequence). DNA of the CDR3: TGTGCCTGCGGGGAGGGTTACTATGGCTACACCTTC. Its protein product is CACGEGYYGYTF.

This chain uses TRBV6-2 or TRBV6-3 with TRBJ2-6; D call uncertain. Deletions cut 2 bases from V and 4 bases from J, with 3 bases between. The length of the CDR3 is 13 residues. The germline CDR1 and CDR2 sequences are MNHEY and SVGEGT. CDR3 DNA: TGTGCCAGCAGTTACGGCGGGGCCAACGTCCTGACTTTC. This translates into CASSYGGANVLTF.

This chain connects TRBV19 to TRBJ2-7; D remains ambiguous. With 5 bases removed from V and 2 bases from J, the gap between germline ends came to 13 bases. Germline loops: CDR1 LNHDA, CDR2 SQIVND (reference sequence). This CDR3 region has 14 residues. CDR3 nucleotide sequence: TGTGCCAGTAGTTGGGCAGTCGGCCCCTACGAGCAGTACTTC. It is translated as CASSWAVGPYEQYF.

J is TRBJ1-1 and V is TRBV6-5; D is uncertain. V was shortened by 6 bases and J by 4 bases, with 18 bases between the two germline ends. The germline gives CDR1 MNHEY, CDR2 SVGAGI. CDR3 length equals 15 residues. The CDR3 spells CASRTMEGARTEAFF. CDR3 sequence (DNA): TGTGCCAGCAGGACAATGGAGGGCGCTCGCACTGAAGCTTTCTTT.

Comments on this clone: The junction departs from germline at one end; a sequencing error may be responsible. V and J are TRBV28 and TRBJ2-7; no clear D. The germline gives CDR1 MDHEN, CDR2 SYDVKM. The CDR3 runs 14 residues. Here the CDR3 reads CASSSPYSPILNGF. In DNA, the CDR3 is TGTGCCAGCAGCTCCCCTTACTCCCCCATCCTAAACGGCTTC.

The rearrangement joins TRBV20-1 to TRBJ2-1; 9 positions match TRBD1. Germline trimming cut 3 bases from V and 2 bases from J; bases unmatched to any gene: 8. The germline gives CDR1 DFQATT, CDR2 SNEGSKA (reference sequence). CDR3 size: 16 residues. The CDR3 region is CSASIPGQGTYNEQFF. CDR3 DNA: TGCAGTGCTAGTATCCCGGGACAGGGAACCTACAATGAGCAGTTCTTC.

J is TRBJ1-6 and V is TRBV6-5; 7 bases match TRBD1. With V trimmed by 2 bases and J by 9 bases, 10 bases remained unmatched. The CDR3 runs to 16 residues. CDR1 and CDR2 from the germline V gene are MNHEY and SVGAGI. The DNA of the CDR3 is TGTGCCAGCAGTTACCCCCGACAGGGAAGTCCTTCACCCCTCCACTTT. It encodes CASSYPRQGSPSPLHF.

The V call is TRBV28, the J call TRBJ1-1, with D unresolved. This CDR3 spans 16 amino acids. V was cut by 2 bases and J by 0 bases, with 13 bases left in between. The V gene's germline CDR1 is MDHEN and CDR2 SYDVKM. CDR3 sequence reads: CASSLRNPVMNTEAFF. The CDR3 DNA reads TGTGCCAGCAGTTTAAGAAATCCAGTTATGAACACTGAAGCTTTCTTT.

This clone has a handful of counts. The chain links TRBV7-9 to TRBJ1-3; D may be TRBD1 (5 bases). The CDR3 extends over 15 amino acids. V lost 5 bases, J lost 7 bases, and 18 bases lay in between. Germline CDR1 and CDR2: SEHNR and FQNEAQ (reference sequence). The CDR3 DNA reads as TGTGCCAGCAGCCTGACAGAGTCCGGTTCCAACACCATATATTTT. Protein: CASSLTESGSNTIYF.

The chain employs TRBV7-3 and TRBJ2-1, with D possibly TRBD1 on 5 matching bases. The CDR3 is 14 residues long. Germline V gene sequence: CDR1 SGHTA, CDR2 FQGTGA. With 5 bases removed from V and 2 bases from J, the gap between germline ends came to 10 bases. The CDR3 spells CASSRTTAYNEQFF. As DNA, the CDR3 is TGTGCCAGCAGCCGTACGACAGCCTACAATGAGCAGTTCTTC. Based on the CDR3 plus reference TRBV7-3 and TRBJ2-1, the full variable domain is GAGVSQTPSNKVTEKGKYVELRCDPISGHTALYWYRQSLGQGPEFLIYFQGTGAADDSGLPNDRFFAVRPEGSVSTLKIQRTERGDSAVYLCASSRTTAYNEQFFGPGTRLTVL.

J is TRBJ1-5 and V is TRBV3-1 (or the pseudogene TRBV3-2), with D unresolved. Per the germline V gene, CDR1 is LGHDT and CDR2 is YNNKEL (reference sequence). V was trimmed by 1 base and J by 4 bases, leaving 11 bases between them. This CDR3 contains 15 residues. The CDR3 protein is CASSQVGERNQPQHF. Here the CDR3 DNA reads TGTGCCAGCAGCCAAGTGGGAGAACGGAATCAGCCCCAGCATTTT.

The gene calls are TRBV18 and TRBJ1-5; 8 bases agree with TRBD1. The junction had 5 bases not matched to a gene; V was cut back by 6 bases and J by 4 bases. Germline V gives CDR1 KGHSH, CDR2 LQKENI. The CDR3 length is 14 residues. CDR3 loop: CASSPDRGNQPQHF. Here the CDR3 DNA reads TGTGCCAGCTCTCCCGACAGGGGTAATCAGCCCCAGCATTTT.

V is TRBV2 and J is TRBJ2-5; TRBD2 might be the D (5 bases). CDR3 size: 14 residues. Germline CDR1 and CDR2: SNHLY and FYNNEI. V was cut by 5 bases and J by 5 bases, with 15 bases left in between. The DNA for the CDR3 is TGTGCCAGCAGTTATACCCCACGGAGGGAGACCCAGTACTTC. It translates to CASSYTPRRETQYF.

As regards this clone: This specimen includes other DNA sequences encoding the same CDR3. The chain couples TRBV11-2 to TRBJ2-5; D is unresolved. The V gene lost 4 bases and the J gene lost 5 bases, with 5 bases spanning the gap. CDR3 size: 11 residues. Germline V gene lookup returns CDR1 SGHAT and CDR2 FQNNGV. The CDR3 protein is CASSSGETQYF. CDR3 DNA sequence: TGTGCCAGCAGCTCGGGTGAGACCCAGTACTTC.

The chain couples TRBV7-3 to TRBJ2-7; 8 bases align to TRBD2. This CDR3 has 18 amino acids. With V trimmed by 4 bases and J by 5 bases, 19 bases remained unmatched. Per the germline V gene, CDR1 is SGHTA and CDR2 is FQGTGA. Written as DNA, the CDR3 is TGTGCCAGCAGCTCCCCGAACCTACGGCTAGCGGGTCTCCACGAGCAGTACTTC. Its protein is CASSSPNLRLAGLHEQYF.

CDR3 amino acids: CASSFLTVSTDTQYF. CDR3 DNA sequence: TGTGCCAGCAGTTTTCTCACAGTTAGCACAGATACGCAGTATTTT. V and J are TRBV28 and TRBJ2-3, with D hard to call. V lost 3 bases to trimming and J lost 0 bases, with 10 bases between them. The CDR3 has 15 amino acids. The germline gives CDR1 MDHEN, CDR2 SYDVKM.

The chain couples TRBV6-5 to TRBJ1-6, with D uncertain. The CDR3 has 15 residues. From germline, CDR1 is MNHEY and CDR2 SVGAGI. Trimming removed 6 bases at V and 7 bases at J, with 16 bases between. CDR3 nucleotides: TGTGCCAGCAGCGAGGGAAGCTCCGTGAATTCACCCCTCCACTTT. This codes for CASSEGSSVNSPLHF.